These 23 T cell receptor beta chains originate from one sample sequenced in a study of blood T cell repertoires in COVID-19 (dated by TCRdb to about 2020). Receptor libraries were prepared by the immunoSEQ multiplex PCR assay. TCRdb holds this immuneACCESS table with in-frame rearrangements only. Some clones are missing; in checked studies, unresolved V genes explain under half, and the rest has no known cause. The sample table records around 62,000 clones; approximately 85% of these occur just once. The ten largest make up 20% to 25% of the sample. The source material was peripheral blood. Receptors were obtained from a man in his fifties with acute or convalescent COVID-19.

The chain uses TRBV5-5 and TRBJ2-3, with D unresolved. Germline V gene sequence: CDR1 SGHKS, CDR2 YYEKEE (reference sequence). The CDR3 consists of 15 residues. The V end was cut by 1 base, the J end by 0 bases, with 9 bases between. CDR3 DNA sequence: TGTGCCAGCAGCTTGTCGACTCCTAGCACAGATACGCAGTATTTT. Its protein is CASSLSTPSTDTQYF.

This clone was detected only a few times. The V gene is TRBV19, the J gene TRBJ2-7; 10 positions match TRBD1. With 1 base clipped from V and 5 bases from J, the junction kept 11 bases outside the gene matches. CDR3 length: 17 residues. Germline CDR1 and CDR2: LNHDA and SQIVND (reference sequence). The CDR3, as DNA: TGTGCCAGTAGTATAGGGGAGAGGGACAGGGGCATCGACGAGCAGTACTTC. This translates into CASSIGERDRGIDEQYF.

This clone was counted between two and nine times. V is TRBV15 and J is TRBJ2-1, with 9 bases identical to TRBD2. The CDR3 extends over 14 amino acids. CDR1 and CDR2 (germline): LNHNV, YYDKDF (reference sequence). V gave up 0 bases and J gave up 8 bases; unmatched junction bases: 2. CDR3 sequence reads: CATSRDLAGDEQFF. The CDR3 DNA is TGTGCCACCAGCAGAGATTTAGCGGGGGATGAGCAGTTCTTC.

V is TRBV3-1 (or the pseudogene TRBV3-2) and J is TRBJ2-5; no definite D call. Germline V lookup: CDR1 LGHDT, CDR2 YNNKEL (reference sequence). V gave up 2 bases and J gave up 3 bases, with 4 bases separating them. CDR3 size: 12 residues. The CDR3 DNA is TGTGCCAGCAGCCAAAACAAAGAGACCCAGTACTTC. The encoded protein is CASSQNKETQYF.

The rearrangement links TRBV6-5 to TRBJ2-2, with 7 positions matching TRBD1. Germline values: CDR1 MNHEY, CDR2 SVGAGI. CDR3 length: 13 amino acids. After removal of 6 bases from V and 5 bases from J, the junction contained 3 bases not matched to a gene. CDR3 amino acids: CASRNRGTGELFF. The CDR3 DNA follows: TGTGCCAGCAGAAACAGGGGAACCGGGGAGCTGTTTTTT.

This clone has only one observation. The chain links TRBV5-1 to TRBJ2-3; tentatively, D is TRBD2 (6 bases). The CDR3 totals 16 residues. The germline V gene has CDR1 SGHRS and CDR2 YFSETQ. The V and J ends lost 5 bases and 4 bases respectively, with 20 bases between them. The CDR3 nucleotides are TGCGCCAGCAGAAATCCATCTAGGGACTCGTCAGATACGCAGTATTTT. Encoded protein: CASRNPSRDSSDTQYF.

V usage is TRBV29-1 and J usage is TRBJ1-1; perhaps TRBD1 as D (5 bases). The CDR3 totals 16 residues. V lost 7 bases, J lost 0 bases, and 21 bases lay in between. CDR1 SQVTM and CDR2 ANQGSEA come from the germline V gene. The CDR3 DNA reads TGCAGCGGTGGGGGGAGGCCCGGAGGCCTGAACACTGAAGCTTTCTTT. This encodes CSGGGRPGGLNTEAFF. Full variable domain (missing parts from reference TRBV29-1 and TRBJ1-1): SAVISQKPSRDICQRGTSLTIQCQVDSQVTMMFWYRQQPGQSLTLIATANQGSEATYESGFVIDKFPISRPNLTFSTLTVSNMSPEDSSIYLCSGGGRPGGLNTEAFFGQGTRLTVV.

This sequence joins TRBV19 and TRBJ1-2; D is unresolved. V lost 2 bases to trimming and J lost 4 bases, with 11 bases between them. The CDR3 sequence is 14 residues long. CDR1 LNHDA and CDR2 SQIVND come from the germline V gene (reference sequence). The CDR3 loop is CASSIQVSTYGYTF. For the CDR3, the DNA is TGTGCCAGTAGTATACAGGTTTCCACCTATGGCTACACCTTC. Looking up the rest from reference TRBV19 and TRBJ1-2 gives the full variable domain: DGGITQSPKYLFRKEGQNVTLSCEQNLNHDAMYWYRQDPGQGLRLIYYSQIVNDFQKGDIAEGYSVSREKKESFPLTVTSAQKNPTAFYLCASSIQVSTYGYTFGSGTRLTVV.

The chain joins TRBV30 to TRBJ2-1; D gene unclear. Germline values: CDR1 GTSNPN, CDR2 SVGIG (reference sequence). The germline V and J ends were trimmed by 0 bases and 10 bases, with 10 bases remaining between them. The CDR3 is made up of 12 amino acids. The CDR3 protein is CAWSVFGQEQFF. CDR3 coding DNA: TGTGCCTGGAGTGTATTTGGGCAAGAGCAGTTCTTC. The variable domain in full, with the rest retrieved from reference TRBV30 and TRBJ2-1, is SQTIHQWPATLVQPVGSPLSLECTVEGTSNPNLYWYRQAAGRGLQLLFYSVGIGQISSEVPQNLSASRPQDRQFILSSKKLLLSDSGFYLCAWSVFGQEQFFGPGTRLTVL.

This clone is medium-sized. The V call is TRBV4-2, the J call TRBJ1-2, with 7 nucleotides matching TRBD1. Germline V gene sequence: CDR1 LGHNA, CDR2 YNFKEQ. V lost 4 bases and J lost 3; bases outside the gene matches: 8. This CDR3 has 15 residues. The CDR3 nucleotides are TGTGCCAGCAGCCCAGGGACAGAGGGTTACTATGGCTACACCTTC. Its translation is CASSPGTEGYYGYTF.

This chain links TRBV5-5 with TRBJ1-1, with a possible D match to TRBD1 (6 bases). The CDR3 totals 16 residues. Between the trimmed V and J ends, which lost 1 base and 0 bases, there was a span of 13 bases. From germline, CDR1 is SGHKS and CDR2 YYEKEE (reference sequence). The CDR3 is CASSLWGRGMNTEAFF. The CDR3 bases are TGTGCCAGCAGCTTGTGGGGGCGCGGTATGAACACTGAAGCTTTCTTT.

The gene calls are TRBV11-2 and TRBJ2-1; TRBD2 agrees at 10 bases. The CDR3 has 20 amino acids. Germline CDR1 reads SGHAT; CDR2 reads FQNNGV. V gave up 0 bases and J gave up 0 bases; unmatched junction bases: 11. Here the CDR3 reads CASSLDLGLAAINSYNEQFF. CDR3 DNA: TGTGCCAGCAGCTTAGATCTCGGACTAGCGGCGATAAACTCCTACAATGAGCAGTTCTTC.

The chain has TRBV18 and TRBJ2-5; 8 bases fit TRBD1. V was pared by 5 bases and J by 5 bases, with 22 bases of the junction left unmatched. This CDR3 contains 19 residues. Per the germline V gene, CDR1 is KGHSH and CDR2 is LQKENI. Here the CDR3 DNA reads TGTGCCAGCTCATCCGACTGGACAGGGCCTGATTTTAAGTCGGAGACCCAGTACTTC. Residues: CASSSDWTGPDFKSETQYF.

V and J are TRBV5-1 and TRBJ2-3; the D is unclear. Trimming took off 3 bases at V and 6 bases at J, with 14 bases between the two ends. The CDR3 has 14 residues. Looked up from germline, CDR1 is SGHRS and CDR2 is YFSETQ. DNA of the CDR3: TGCGCCAGCAGCTCCGGATCCCAGGCGGATACGCAGTATTTT. It encodes CASSSGSQADTQYF.

The chain combines TRBV2 with TRBJ2-5, with TRBD1 matching over 7 bases. CDR1 is SNHLY and CDR2 is FYNNEI in the germline V gene. After removal of 8 bases from V and 0 bases from J, the junction contained 0 bases not matched to a gene. The CDR3 loop spans 12 amino acids. In DNA, the CDR3 is TGTGCCAGCGGACAGGACCAAGAGACCCAGTACTTC. Translating it yields CASGQDQETQYF. Complete variable domain (other parts from reference TRBV2 and TRBJ2-5): EPEVTQTPSHQVTQMGQEVILRCVPISNHLYFYWYRQILGQKVEFLVSFYNNEISEKSEIFDDQFSVERPDGSNFTLKIRSTKLEDSAMYFCASGQDQETQYFGPGTRLLVL.

The V call is TRBV24-1, the J call TRBJ1-3; D remains ambiguous. The CDR3 is made up of 14 amino acids. The V gene lost 3 bases and the J gene lost 0 bases, with 5 bases spanning the gap. Germline V CDR1 and CDR2: KGHDR, SFDVKD. As DNA, the CDR3 is TGTGCCACCAGTGATACGGGCTCTGGAAACACCATATATTTT. Amino acid sequence: CATSDTGSGNTIYF.

The chain combines TRBV6-5 with TRBJ1-1; 8 bases fit TRBD1. This CDR3 is 14 amino acids long. The germline V gene encodes CDR1 MNHEY and CDR2 SVGAGI. Trimming removed 5 bases from V and 4 bases from J; junction bases left unmatched: 6. The CDR3 DNA reads TGTGCCAGCAGTAACCCGGACAGGGTCACTGAAGCTTTCTTT. Protein sequence: CASSNPDRVTEAFF.

V is TRBV28 and J is TRBJ1-1; D may be TRBD1 (5 bases). With 10 bases removed from V and 0 bases from J, the gap between germline ends came to 18 bases. CDR3 length: 15 amino acids. Germline lookup yields CDR1 MDHEN and CDR2 SYDVKM. CDR3 sequence reads: CAIQEAGLMNTEAFF. The CDR3 region has the DNA TGTGCCATCCAAGAAGCGGGACTTATGAACACTGAAGCTTTCTTT.

The V call is TRBV6-1, the J call TRBJ2-7; D gene unclear. This CDR3 comprises 13 residues. V was trimmed by 2 bases and J by 3 bases, leaving 8 bases between them. Germline lookup yields CDR1 MNHNS and CDR2 SASEGT. The CDR3 DNA reads TGTGCCAGCAGTGAATACATCAGCTACGAGCAGTACTTC. Encoded protein: CASSEYISYEQYF.

CDR3 nucleotide sequence: TGTGCCAGTCGAACCGGGACAGGGGGCGCAAATAATTCACCCCTCCACTTT. This sequence encodes CASRTGTGGANNSPLHF. The rearrangement links TRBV19 to TRBJ1-6; 12 bases align to TRBD1. The germline gives CDR1 LNHDA, CDR2 SQIVND (reference sequence). V lost 8 bases to trimming and J lost 5 bases; unmatched junction nucleotides: 10. The CDR3 is 17 residues long.

The chain couples TRBV7-2 to TRBJ1-2; D remains unclear. The V end was cut by 4 bases, the J end by 4 bases, with 13 bases between. The CDR3 runs to 14 residues. Per germline, CDR1 SGHTA and CDR2 FQGNSA. The CDR3 bases are TGTGCCAGCAGCTCCCCGAGGGCCCCCTATGGCTACACCTTC. Translation: CASSSPRAPYGYTF.

This clone appeared a few times. This sequence joins TRBV11-3 and TRBJ1-1; D is ambiguous. There are 11 residues in the CDR3. The germline V gene encodes CDR1 SGHNT and CDR2 YENEEA. Trimming shortened V by 2 bases and J by 7 bases, and 5 bases separated the two germline ends. CDR3 in DNA: TGTGCCAGCAGCTTACGGGGTGAAGCTTTCTTT. This codes for CASSLRGEAFF. Supplemented by reference TRBV11-3 and TRBJ1-1, the full variable domain reads EAGVVQSPRYKIIEKKQPVAFWCNPISGHNTLYWYLQNLGQGPELLIRYENEEAVDDSQLPKDRFSAERLKGVDSTLKIQPAELGDSAVYLCASSLRGEAFFGQGTRLTVV.

This chain joins TRBV30 and TRBJ2-7, with 8 positions matching TRBD2. CDR1 GTSNPN and CDR2 SVGIG come from the germline V gene (reference sequence). With 3 bases clipped from V and 5 bases from J, the junction kept 3 bases outside the gene matches. The CDR3 contains 12 residues. Here the CDR3 DNA reads TGTGCCTGGAGCGGGGGGGCCGACGAGCAGTACTTC. It yields the protein CAWSGGADEQYF.